This TCR beta chain originates from a study of shared clonotypes between healthy human individuals (dated by TCRdb to the early 2020s). About the investigation overall: A couple of women and three men aged 18 to 49 years were included in the cohort. Per donor, three plates each were used for CD4 naive and CD4 memory, two for CD8 naive, and one for CD8 memory. The study deeply sequenced blood TCR repertoires of five healthy adults to estimate repertoire size and the extent of clonotype sharing between individuals. Different laboratories and diverse techniques were used to prepare libraries and sequence TCR repertoires, to increase sequencing depth and limit assay-specific biases. Per donor, leukapheresis produced somewhere between about 0.9 and 10 billion PBMCs. Broad study findings and their caveats: Sampling was limited to blood, and TCR repertoires in tissue likely differ from TCR repertoires in blood. When a handful of donors were compared, the shared fraction of clonotypes was about 5.2% for naive CD4, about 4% for naive CD8, 2% to 2.5% for memory CD4, and approximately 0.4% for memory CD8. Naive subsets generally had larger estimated clonotype richness than memory subsets. Rarefaction of sorted-subset datasets indicated incomplete sequencing despite the large sequencing depth. Because the study included only a small number of donors, the genetic and exposure-history diversity represented was limited. Clonotypes shared by all four sorted-subset donors showed higher generation probabilities than non-shared clonotypes. Pairwise subsampling led to the expectation that sequencing depth would affect the degree of clonotype sharing among donors.

Details on this clone: Its specific antigen is unknown. Base qualities are not at hand, and no much larger clone is one base apart.

A distance of 10 bases separates the germline ends of V and J, which lose 0 bases and 2 bases respectively. The CDR3 contains 15 residues, cysteine and phenylalanine counted. Kept here is only the CDR3 DNA, which spans 45 bases and is read in frame from base 1. For CDR1 and CDR2, the germline V gene lists MGHRA and YSYEKL. The donors were healthy, HIV-negative adults who had no recently reported acute infections or vaccinations. Only Caucasian adults living in Nashville, Tennessee, USA were represented among the donors. Magnetic negative selection was used to enrich CD4+ T cells, after which naive cells were positively selected on CD45RA and the negative fraction became the memory subset. Blood was collected by leukapheresis, and PBMCs were isolated by Ficoll-Histopaque density gradient centrifugation and then cryopreserved in liquid nitrogen vapor phase. Analytical flow cytometry was used to check the purity and quantity of each magnetically sorted T cell population. Each sorted fraction had its genomic DNA isolated and then quantified by UV absorbance on a Nanodrop 2000c.

TCR CDR3 regions were amplified from genomic DNA by multiplex PCR using the deep immunoSEQ assay. For each cell subset, the extracted genomic DNA was distributed evenly across all wells of several immunoSEQ 96-well plates, and each plate served as one replicate. For sorted subsets, approximately 200 ng of genomic DNA, equivalent to roughly 30,000 T cell genomes, went into each replicate PCR. The purified libraries were quantified using a Qubit 3.0 fluorometer, sized with a Bioanalyzer 2100, and then quantified again using the KAPA Library Quantification kit. Every immunoSEQ 96-well plate was sequenced on a dedicated single-read 150-cycle Illumina NextSeq 550 flow cell. In the paper's pipeline: The immunoSEQ output contained only junctional sequences without quality scores, so filtering could not match that applied to full-length reads. To assign V/J genes and CDR3, sequences were annotated using PyIR, a Python wrapper for IgBLAST v1.9, with IMGT germline references. Reads with weak V/J assignments (E-value above 1e-6), missing CDR3, stop codons, out-of-frame junctions, or ambiguous translated residues were removed. V3J clonotypes were defined by identical inferred V gene, J gene, and CDR3 amino acid sequence. The percentage overlap between two repertoires was calculated by dividing the number of shared unique clonotypes by the size of the smaller repertoire. Three approaches were used to assess repertoire richness: RTK rarefaction, the Chao1 estimator, and Recon v2.1 estimates of unobserved clonotypes. OLGA was used to compute generation probabilities for all TCRbeta clonotypes that the gDNA method yielded from a handful of donors. The immuneACCESS repertoire file appears here via TCRdb, limited to in-frame rearrangements. These files lack a portion of the clones; in checked studies, under half of the deficit traces to unresolved V genes, and the cause of the others is not known. V, J and clone size derive from that table, while D and trimming were established from the DNA sequence. This sample has under 2,500,000 clones in its table, and roughly 95% of those were observed once. The ten most abundant clones make up over 0.1% of the sample.

This receptor was taken from a man younger than 30 in good health. The sample taken for sequencing was naive CD4+ T cells sorted from blood. Interpreted using the paper, the cell subset or site label stands for: CD45RA+ positively selected. Recombination joined TRBV4-1 with TRBJ1-2; the D gene is unclear. Here the CDR3 is given as CASSQDLAINYGYTF. The sequence in DNA is TGCGCCAGCAGCCAAGACTTGGCAATCAACTATGGCTACACCTTC.